This T cell receptor beta chain is from a study of blood T cell repertoires in COVID-19. Study-level background: The samples span acute and convalescent COVID-19 from the United States, Italy and Spain.

Germline CDR1 reads MNHNS; CDR2 reads SASEGT. The V segment lost 3 bases and the J segment 2 bases; nucleotides outside the gene matches: 4. The CDR3 is 15 amino acids. Clones were sequenced by immunoSEQ multiplex PCR, and TCRdb holds only the in-frame ones, with some missing. The sample carries fewer than 70,000 clones, about four fifths recorded once. This receptor was identified in an elderly woman with acute or convalescent COVID-19. The V gene is TRBV6-1, the J gene TRBJ1-2; TRBD1 aligns across 9 bases. Material for sequencing was peripheral blood. The CDR3 nucleotides are TGTGCCAGCAGTGAGGGGACAGGGTGGAACTATGGCTACACCTTC. It translates to CASSEGTGWNYGYTF.